This T cell receptor beta chain derives from a study of OX40 agonist ivuxolimab in advanced cancers. Study overall: Across the patients, intravenous ivuxolimab was delivered every 2 weeks at 0.01 to 10 mg/kg. Every patient in dose escalation had hepatocellular carcinoma, melanoma, renal cell or head and neck cancer. Regarding the study as a whole: At 0.1 to 3.0 mg/kg, CD4+ and CD8+ blood T cells expanded clonally by week 6. CD4+ T cells averaged fewer expanded clones than CD8+ T cells.

A word on this clone: Its antigen is as yet unknown.

Method: immunoSEQ multiplex PCR; TCRdb's copy keeps in-frame clones and lacks some. Of about 95,000 clones in the sample, more than 85% were seen once. Germline CDR1 is SNHLY and CDR2 is FYNNEI. The V and J ends lost 8 bases and 1 base respectively, with 14 bases between them. The CDR3 is made up of 14 amino acids. The sequencing here drew on CD4+ or CD8+ T cells sorted from blood, taken in a trial of the OX40 agonist ivuxolimab. The sequence was collected from an adult with an advanced solid tumor such as melanoma, head and neck, liver or kidney cancer. The rearrangement links TRBV2 to TRBJ2-5, with a tentative D call TRBD2 (7 bases). CDR3 amino acids: CASSGGLGQETQYF. CDR3 sequence (DNA): TGTGCCAGCTCCGGGGGGCTAGGCCAAGAGACCCAGTACTTC.